The source of this TCR beta chain is a study of cytomegalovirus exposure and HLA in healthy donors. Study background: Sequencing of 180 million or so T cells in an earlier analysis found around 120 million unique TCR beta sequences.

The V and J ends lost 3 bases and 0 bases respectively, with 7 bases between them. Germline V gene data show CDR1 as SGHTS and CDR2 as YDEGEE. The CDR3 runs to 14 residues. The PCR made use of 60 Vbeta and 13 Jbeta primers. Sequencing was performed with immunoSEQ multiplex PCR; in TCRdb, only in-frame clones are kept and a portion is missing. The sample yields over 150,000 clones, approximately 80% seen once. The donors gave bone marrow, and they were healthy. As regards this clone: Its antigen is as yet unknown.

Study-level results: A highly shared variant cluster was judged a likely technical artifact. Differences between HLA loci emerged in a later analysis of TCR association rates, with DRB1 most and HLA-C fewest.

Sequencing was carried out using PBMCs. The chain has TRBV5-8 and TRBJ1-5; no firm D call. The origin of this receptor is a woman in her thirties or forties in good health and CMV-seropositive. The DNA of the CDR3 is TGTGCCAGCAGCTCGGACTTTAGCAATCAGCCCCAGCATTTT. Its protein is CASSSDFSNQPQHF. The complete variable domain, with remaining parts taken from reference TRBV5-8 and TRBJ1-5, reads EAGVTQSPTHLIKTRGQQATLRCSPISGHTSVYWYQQALGLGLQFLLWYDEGEERNRGNFPPRFSGRQFPNYSSELNVNALELEDSALYLCASSSDFSNQPQHFGDGTRLSIL.